A single TCR beta chain is shown here with its context. Its antigen is not yet known. No base quality values were provided; no much bigger clone lies one nucleotide off. The CDR3, from cysteine to phenylalanine, totals 10 residues. CDR3 DNA is the only sequence kept; it has 30 bases, read in frame from the first base. Taken from the germline V gene (reference sequence), the CDR1 and CDR2 loops are DFQATT and SNEGSKA. V lost 2 bases and J lost 8 bases; the stretch between them is 6 bases long. The sample comes from a study of T cells in localized non-small cell lung cancer (dated by TCRdb to the early 2020s). With regard to the full study: The study examined T cell repertoires in a few hundred patients with early-stage NSCLC and compared tumors with uninvolved tumor-adjacent lungs. The cohort consisted of approximately 220 treatment-naive NSCLC patients whose localized lung tumors had been resected. A mean age of around 66 years was recorded for the NSCLC patients, of whom roughly 130 were male and about a hundred were female. The paper as a whole reports these results and caveats: Uninvolved tumor-adjacent lung showed the highest T cell clonality, higher than tumor, which suggests more focused antigenic responses in the uninvolved tumor-adjacent lung. Since the design was exploratory, TCR variables were selected using unadjusted p-values with no false-discovery rate correction. Because multi-region tumor sequencing was not done, intratumor heterogeneity could not be ruled out. A median of roughly 56 of the top 100 tumor clones were detected in paired uninvolved adjacent lung, and some 30 of these tumor clones were also found among the top 100 clones of the paired uninvolved adjacent lung. Higher blood T cell density associated with longer overall survival, while higher adjacent-lung clonality associated with shorter survival.

At diagnosis, peripheral blood, uninvolved tumor-adjacent lung and tumor were collected and stored as a combination of fresh-frozen and FFPE material. Blood samples were analyzed as peripheral blood mononuclear cells for TCR repertoire profiling. TCR beta CDR3 regions were sequenced from DNA using the immunoSEQ Assay. Per the authors' processing: T cell density was computed as TCR beta template counts normalized to usable DNA estimated by amplifying housekeeping genes. Richness was estimated using the preseqR package, with extrapolation to 400,000 templates for PBMC samples and to 120,000 templates for tissue samples. Clonality was defined as one minus Pielou's evenness. Tissue-enriched TCRs were identified through differential abundance testing performed on productive amino-acid clonotypes, with a minimum total count of 5 and an alpha of 0.1. The Jaccard Index and the Morisita Overlap Index were used to measure how much the repertoires overlapped between compartments. GLIPH grouped TCR beta CDR3s together with public tetramer-defined viral CDR3s, and a viral motif had to include at least three viral sequences and also show V-gene enrichment. Not all clones reach the TCRdb copy of this immuneACCESS table, which keeps in-frame sequences only. Checked studies attribute under half of the gap to unresolved V genes and leave the rest unexplained. The DNA gave D and trimming, while V, J and clone size come from that table. Within this sample are some 15,000 clones, with over 75% of them counted one time only. 30% of the sample belongs to the ten largest clones.

The source of this sequence is a male donor at least 60 years old with stage I lung adenocarcinoma. The V and J segments used are TRBV20-1 and TRBJ1-2; the D segment could be TRBD1, given 5 matching bases. The material was peripheral blood, obtained before any cancer treatment. The DNA sequence is as follows: TGCAGTGCTAGATCAGGGGGCTACACCTTC. This is translated as CSARSGGYTF.